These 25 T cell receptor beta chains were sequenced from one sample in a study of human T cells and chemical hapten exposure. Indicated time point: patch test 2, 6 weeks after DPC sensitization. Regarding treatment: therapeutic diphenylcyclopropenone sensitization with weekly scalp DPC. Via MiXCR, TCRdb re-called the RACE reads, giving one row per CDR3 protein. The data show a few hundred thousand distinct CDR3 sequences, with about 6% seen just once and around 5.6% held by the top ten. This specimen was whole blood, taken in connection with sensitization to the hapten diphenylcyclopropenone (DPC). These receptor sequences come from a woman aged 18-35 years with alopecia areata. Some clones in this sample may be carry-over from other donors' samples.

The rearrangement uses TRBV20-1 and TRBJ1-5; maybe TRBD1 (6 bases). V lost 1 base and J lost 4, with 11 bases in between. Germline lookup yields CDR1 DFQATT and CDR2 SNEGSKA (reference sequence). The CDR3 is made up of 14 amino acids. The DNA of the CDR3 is TGCAGTGCTAGAGGCAGGGGTGGTAATCAGCCCCAGCATTTT. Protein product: CSARGRGGNQPQHF.

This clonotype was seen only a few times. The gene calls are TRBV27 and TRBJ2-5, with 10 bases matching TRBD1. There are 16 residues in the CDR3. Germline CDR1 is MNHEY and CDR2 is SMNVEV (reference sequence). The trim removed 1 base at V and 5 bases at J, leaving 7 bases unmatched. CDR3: CASSLFRQGAEETQYF. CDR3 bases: TGTGCCAGCAGTTTATTTCGACAGGGGGCGGAGGAGACCCAGTACTTC.

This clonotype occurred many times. CDR3 region: CASGTGGRGDEQFF. CDR3 bases: TGTGCCAGCGGTACCGGGGGGCGCGGAGATGAGCAGTTCTTC. The chain combines TRBV12-3 or TRBV12-4 with TRBJ2-1, with a tentative D call TRBD2 (7 bases). This CDR3 has 14 residues. V was cut by 8 bases and J by 8 bases, with 19 bases left in between.

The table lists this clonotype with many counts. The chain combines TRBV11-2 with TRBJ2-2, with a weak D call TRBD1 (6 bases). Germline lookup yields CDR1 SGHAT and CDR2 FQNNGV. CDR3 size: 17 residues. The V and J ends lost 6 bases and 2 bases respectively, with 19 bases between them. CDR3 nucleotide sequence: TGTGCCAGCAGGCTTCAAACCTCAGGGGTTAACACCGGGGAGCTGTTTTTT. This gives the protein CASRLQTSGVNTGELFF.

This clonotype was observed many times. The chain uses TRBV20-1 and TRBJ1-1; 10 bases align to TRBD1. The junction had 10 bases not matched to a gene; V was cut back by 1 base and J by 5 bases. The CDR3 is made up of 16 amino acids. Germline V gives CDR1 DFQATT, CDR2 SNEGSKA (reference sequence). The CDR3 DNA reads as TGCAGTGCTAGAGCGTCGCGACAGGGGGCGCTTACTGAAGCTTTCTTT. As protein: CSARASRQGALTEAFF.

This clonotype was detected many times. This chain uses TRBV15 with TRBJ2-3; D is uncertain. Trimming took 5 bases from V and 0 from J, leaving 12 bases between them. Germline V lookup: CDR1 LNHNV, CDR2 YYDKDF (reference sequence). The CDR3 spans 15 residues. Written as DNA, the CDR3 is TGTGCCACCAGCCTTACTTCTAGGAGCACAGATACGCAGTATTTT. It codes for CATSLTSRSTDTQYF.

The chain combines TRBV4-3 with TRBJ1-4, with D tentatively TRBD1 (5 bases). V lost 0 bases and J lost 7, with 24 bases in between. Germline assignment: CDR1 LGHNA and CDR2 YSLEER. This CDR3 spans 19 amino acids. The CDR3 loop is CASSQDLHQEGWRGEKLFF. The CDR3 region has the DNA TGCGCCAGCAGCCAAGACTTGCACCAAGAAGGGTGGAGGGGTGAAAAACTGTTTTTT.

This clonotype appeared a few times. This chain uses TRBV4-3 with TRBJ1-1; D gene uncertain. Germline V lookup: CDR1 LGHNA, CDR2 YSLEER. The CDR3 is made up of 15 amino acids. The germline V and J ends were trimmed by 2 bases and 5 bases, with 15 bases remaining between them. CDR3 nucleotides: TGCGCCAGCAGCCAAAGTGGAGTAAGTAGAACTGAAGCTTTCTTT. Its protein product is CASSQSGVSRTEAFF.

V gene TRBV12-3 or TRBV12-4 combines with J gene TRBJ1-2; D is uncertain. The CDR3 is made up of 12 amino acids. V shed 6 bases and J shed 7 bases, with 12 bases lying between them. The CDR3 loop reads CASRYSGAGYTF. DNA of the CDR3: TGTGCCAGCAGATATTCCGGAGCTGGCTACACCTTC.

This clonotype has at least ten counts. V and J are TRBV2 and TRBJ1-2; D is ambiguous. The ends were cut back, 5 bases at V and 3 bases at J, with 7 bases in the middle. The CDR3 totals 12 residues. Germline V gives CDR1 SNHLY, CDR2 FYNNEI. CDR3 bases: TGTGCCAGCAGTCGCGAATACTATGGCTACACCTTC. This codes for CASSREYYGYTF.

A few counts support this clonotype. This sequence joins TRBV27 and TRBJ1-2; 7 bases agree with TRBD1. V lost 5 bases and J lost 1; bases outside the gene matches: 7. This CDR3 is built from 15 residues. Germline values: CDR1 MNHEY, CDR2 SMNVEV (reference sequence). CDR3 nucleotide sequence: TGTGCCAGCAGTCTTACAGGGGTCGGTAACTATGGCTACACCTTC. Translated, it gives CASSLTGVGNYGYTF.

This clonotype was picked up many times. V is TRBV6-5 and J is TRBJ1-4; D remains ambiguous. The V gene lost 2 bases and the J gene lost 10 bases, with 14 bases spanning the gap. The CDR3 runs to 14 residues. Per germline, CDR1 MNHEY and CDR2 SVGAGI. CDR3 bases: TGTGCCAGCAGTTACAGTAACCGGCGGTCAAAACTGTTTTTT. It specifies CASSYSNRRSKLFF.

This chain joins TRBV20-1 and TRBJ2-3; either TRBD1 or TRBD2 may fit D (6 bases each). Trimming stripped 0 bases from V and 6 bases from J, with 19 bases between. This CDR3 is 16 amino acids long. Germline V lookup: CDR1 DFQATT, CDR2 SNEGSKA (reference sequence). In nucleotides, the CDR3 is TGCAGTGCTAGAGAAGGGGGGAGTAGGAACCCTGATACGCAGTATTTT. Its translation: CSAREGGSRNPDTQYF.

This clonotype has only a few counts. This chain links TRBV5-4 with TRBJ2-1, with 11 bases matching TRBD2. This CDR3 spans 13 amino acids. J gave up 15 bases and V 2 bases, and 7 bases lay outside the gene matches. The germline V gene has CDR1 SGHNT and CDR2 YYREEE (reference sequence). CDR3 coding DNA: TGTGCCAGCAGCTTCGTTAGCGGGGGGGCTTGGTTCTTC. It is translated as CASSFVSGGAWFF.

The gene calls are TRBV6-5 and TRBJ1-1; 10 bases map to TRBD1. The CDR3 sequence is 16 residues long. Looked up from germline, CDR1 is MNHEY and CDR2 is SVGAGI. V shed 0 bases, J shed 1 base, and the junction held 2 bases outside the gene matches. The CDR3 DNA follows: TGTGCCAGCAGTTACTCGGGGACAGGGGAGAACACTGAAGCTTTCTTT. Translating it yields CASSYSGTGENTEAFF.

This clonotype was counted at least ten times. In DNA, the CDR3 is TGCGCCAGTGCCCTCGGTAGGTTCTCCTACGAGCAGTACTTC. Translation: CASALGRFSYEQYF. The chain uses TRBV4-1 and TRBJ2-7, with D hard to call. With 9 bases removed from V and 0 bases from J, the gap between germline ends came to 15 bases. This CDR3 has 14 residues. The germline gives CDR1 MGHRA, CDR2 YSYEKL.

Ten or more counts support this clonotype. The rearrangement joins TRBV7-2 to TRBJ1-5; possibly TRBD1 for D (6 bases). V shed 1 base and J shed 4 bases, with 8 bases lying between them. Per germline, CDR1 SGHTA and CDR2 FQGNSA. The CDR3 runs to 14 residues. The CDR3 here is CASSLEQGNQPQHF. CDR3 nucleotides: TGTGCCAGCAGCTTAGAACAGGGTAATCAGCCCCAGCATTTT.

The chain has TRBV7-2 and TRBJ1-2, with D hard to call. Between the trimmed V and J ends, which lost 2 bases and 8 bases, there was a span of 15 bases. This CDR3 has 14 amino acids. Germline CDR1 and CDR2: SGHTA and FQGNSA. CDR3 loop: CASSLLGVAEGYTF. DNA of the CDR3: TGTGCCAGCAGCTTACTTGGAGTTGCGGAGGGCTACACCTTC.

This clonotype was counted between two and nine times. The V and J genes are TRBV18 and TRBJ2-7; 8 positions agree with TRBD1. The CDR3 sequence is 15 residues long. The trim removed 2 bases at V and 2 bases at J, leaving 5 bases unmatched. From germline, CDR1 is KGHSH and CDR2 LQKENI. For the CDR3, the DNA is TGTGCCAGCTCACCATATGGGACAGGAACCTACGAGCAGTACTTC. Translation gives CASSPYGTGTYEQYF. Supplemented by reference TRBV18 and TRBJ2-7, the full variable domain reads NAGVMQNPRHLVRRRGQEARLRCSPMKGHSHVYWYRQLPEEGLKFMVYLQKENIIDESGMPKERFSAEFPKEGPSILRIQQVVRGDSAAYFCASSPYGTGTYEQYFGPGTRLTVT.

The CDR3 nucleotides are TGTGCCAGCAGTGCCAGGCACAATCAGCCCCAGCATTTT. Translating gives CASSARHNQPQHF. This chain joins TRBV2 and TRBJ1-5; no clear D. CDR3 length: 13 amino acids. V lost 4 bases to trimming and J lost 3 bases, with 7 bases between them. Germline lookup yields CDR1 SNHLY and CDR2 FYNNEI.

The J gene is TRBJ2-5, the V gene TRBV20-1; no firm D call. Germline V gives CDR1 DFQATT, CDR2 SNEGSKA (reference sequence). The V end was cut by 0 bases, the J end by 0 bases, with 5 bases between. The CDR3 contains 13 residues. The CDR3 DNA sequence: TGCAGTGCTAGAGATCCCTACCAAGAGACCCAGTACTTC. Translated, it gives CSARDPYQETQYF.

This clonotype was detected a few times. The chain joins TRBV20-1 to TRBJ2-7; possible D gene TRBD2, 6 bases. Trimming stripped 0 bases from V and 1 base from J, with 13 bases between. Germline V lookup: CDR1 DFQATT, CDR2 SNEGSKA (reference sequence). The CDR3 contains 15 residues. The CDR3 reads CSARDIYGGSYEQYF. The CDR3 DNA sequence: TGCAGTGCTAGAGATATTTATGGGGGGTCCTACGAGCAGTACTTC.

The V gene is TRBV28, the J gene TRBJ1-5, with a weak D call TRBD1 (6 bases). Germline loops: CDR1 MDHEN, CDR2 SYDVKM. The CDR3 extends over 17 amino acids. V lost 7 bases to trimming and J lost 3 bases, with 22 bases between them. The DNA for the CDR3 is TGTGCCAGCAAGGGAACCAGACAGGTGAAATACAATCAGCCCCAGCATTTT. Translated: CASKGTRQVKYNQPQHF. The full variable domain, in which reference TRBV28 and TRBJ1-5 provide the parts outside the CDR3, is DVKVTQSSRYLVKRTGEKVFLECVQDMDHENMFWYRQDPGLGLRLIYFSYDVKMKEKGDIPEGYSVSREKKERFSLILESASTNQTSMYLCASKGTRQVKYNQPQHFGDGTRLSIL.

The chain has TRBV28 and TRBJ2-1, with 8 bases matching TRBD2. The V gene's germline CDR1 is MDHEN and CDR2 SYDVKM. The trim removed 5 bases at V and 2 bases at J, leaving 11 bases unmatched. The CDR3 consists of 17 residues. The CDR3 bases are TGTGCCAGCAGTCCCAAATTAACTAGCGGCACCTACAATGAGCAGTTCTTC. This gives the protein CASSPKLTSGTYNEQFF.

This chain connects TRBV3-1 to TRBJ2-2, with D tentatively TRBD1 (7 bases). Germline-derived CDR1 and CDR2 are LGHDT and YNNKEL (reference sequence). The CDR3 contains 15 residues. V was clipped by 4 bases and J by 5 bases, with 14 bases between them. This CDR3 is CASSLGRGRTGELFF. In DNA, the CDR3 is TGTGCCAGCAGCCTTGGCAGGGGGAGGACCGGGGAGCTGTTTTTT.